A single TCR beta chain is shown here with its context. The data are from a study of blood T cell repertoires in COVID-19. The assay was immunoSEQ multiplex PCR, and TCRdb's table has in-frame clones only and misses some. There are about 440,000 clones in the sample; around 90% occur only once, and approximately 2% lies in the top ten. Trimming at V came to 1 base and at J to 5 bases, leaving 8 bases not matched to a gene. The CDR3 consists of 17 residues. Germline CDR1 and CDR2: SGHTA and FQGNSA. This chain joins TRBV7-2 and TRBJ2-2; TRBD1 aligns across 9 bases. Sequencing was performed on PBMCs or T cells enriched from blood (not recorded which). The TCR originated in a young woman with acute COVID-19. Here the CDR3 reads CASSLGPGQGYTGELFF. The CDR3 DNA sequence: TGTGCCAGCAGCTTAGGTCCGGGACAGGGATATACCGGGGAGCTGTTTTTT.